These T cell receptor beta chains were read from a single sample in a study of T cell responses to AZD1222 COVID-19 vaccine. The table came from immunoSEQ multiplex PCR; TCRdb's copy has only in-frame clones and leaves some out. The profile covers around 110,000 clones, with almost 95% appearing a single time and 1.6% taken by the ten largest. The input for sequencing was peripheral blood, taken 28 days after the second AZD1222 dose. These receptors were collected from an adult who received the AZD1222 COVID-19 vaccine. CDR3s include the opening cysteine and the closing phenylalanine or tryptophan. The order of the fields is D gene, V gene, clone size, J gene, CDR3 protein, CDR3 DNA. A D gene is named only where the DNA matches it firmly. Clone size is not always given. Where it is, it says once, few, many or a class for expanded clones.

TRBD2	TRBV6-2/TRBV6-3	-	TRBJ2-2	CASSYEGGSTGELFF	TGTGCCAGCAGTTACGAAGGCGGGAGTACCGGGGAGCTGTTTTTT
TRBD1	TRBV6-5	once	TRBJ1-2	CASNANTGEGYGYTF	TGTGCCAGCAACGCGAACACAGGGGAGGGCTATGGCTACACCTTC
-	TRBV7-3	few	TRBJ2-5	CASSLGSLPFQETQYF	TGTGCCAGCAGCTTAGGGAGCCTACCCTTCCAAGAGACCCAGTACTTC
-	TRBV9	-	TRBJ1-5	CASSEDGDNQPQHF	TGTGCCAGCAGCGAGGACGGAGACAATCAGCCCCAGCATTTT
-	TRBV5-4	few	TRBJ2-7	CASSLRGLGESFYEQYF	TGTGCCAGCAGCTTGAGGGGATTGGGGGAGTCATTCTACGAGCAGTACTTC
-	TRBV27	-	TRBJ2-7	CASSRVGTGHEQYF	TGTGCCAGCAGCCGTGTGGGGACGGGCCACGAGCAGTACTTC
TRBD2	TRBV7-2	-	TRBJ2-1	CASSLWTSVRGEQFF	TGTGCCAGCAGCTTATGGACTAGCGTTCGTGGGGAGCAGTTCTTC
-	TRBV6-1	-	TRBJ1-1	CASSEASGGGSSEAFF	TGTGCCAGCAGTGAAGCGAGCGGGGGAGGGAGTTCTGAAGCTTTCTTT
TRBD2	TRBV3-1/TRBV3-2	once	TRBJ2-5	CASSSGLAGGVETQYF	TGTGCCAGCAGTTCAGGACTAGCGGGAGGAGTAGAGACCCAGTACTTC
-	TRBV14	-	TRBJ2-2	CASQRTENTGELFF	TGTGCCAGCCAAAGGACAGAGAACACCGGGGAGCTGTTTTTT
TRBD1	TRBV28	once	TRBJ2-7	CASSAYRDSSYEQYF	TGTGCCAGCAGTGCATACCGGGACAGCTCCTACGAGCAGTACTTC
TRBD1	TRBV5-1	-	TRBJ2-7	CASSILTGPHEQYF	TGCGCCAGCAGCATTCTGACAGGGCCCCACGAGCAGTACTTC
-	TRBV28	-	TRBJ1-1	CASSLDGGLNTEAFF	TGTGCCAGCAGTTTAGACGGGGGTTTGAACACTGAAGCTTTCTTT
-	TRBV6-2/TRBV6-3	-	TRBJ2-1	CASSYSDQGNNEQFF	TGTGCCAGCAGTTACTCGGACCAGGGCAACAATGAGCAGTTCTTC
-	TRBV27	-	TRBJ1-6	CASTRTRDRDNSPLHF	TGTGCCAGCACCCGAACACGGGACCGAGATAATTCACCCCTCCACTTT
TRBD2	TRBV6-4	few	TRBJ2-2	CASSEASGSTGELFF	TGTGCCAGCAGTGAAGCTAGCGGGAGCACCGGGGAGCTGTTTTTT
-	TRBV29-1	-	TRBJ1-1	CSVVTGMNTEAFF	TGCAGCGTCGTGACAGGTATGAACACTGAAGCTTTCTTT
-	TRBV28	-	TRBJ2-3	CASSITGYGVGYTQYF	TGTGCCAGCAGTATAACGGGGTACGGGGTCGGATATACGCAGTATTTT
TRBD2	TRBV6-2/TRBV6-3	-	TRBJ2-7	CASSHAGRAAYEQYF	TGTGCCAGCAGTCACGCAGGGAGGGCGGCGTACGAGCAGTACTTC
-	TRBV7-9	-	TRBJ2-2	CASSPRAGELFF	TGTGCCAGCAGCCCCCGGGCCGGGGAGCTGTTTTTT
-	TRBV6-6	-	TRBJ2-1	CASSSRGGVNEQFF	TGTGCCAGCAGTTCTAGGGGCGGAGTCAATGAGCAGTTCTTC
-	TRBV15	-	TRBJ2-1	CATSILGAGRGEQFF	TGTGCCACCAGTATCCTTGGGGCGGGCCGCGGTGAGCAGTTCTTC
-	TRBV4-1	-	TRBJ1-5	CASSQEGLARQPQHF	TGCGCCAGCAGCCAAGAGGGGCTGGCGCGGCAGCCCCAGCATTTT
-	TRBV25-1	-	TRBJ2-2	CASSEFSSGNTGELFF	TGTGCCAGCAGTGAATTCTCTAGTGGGAACACCGGGGAGCTGTTTTTT